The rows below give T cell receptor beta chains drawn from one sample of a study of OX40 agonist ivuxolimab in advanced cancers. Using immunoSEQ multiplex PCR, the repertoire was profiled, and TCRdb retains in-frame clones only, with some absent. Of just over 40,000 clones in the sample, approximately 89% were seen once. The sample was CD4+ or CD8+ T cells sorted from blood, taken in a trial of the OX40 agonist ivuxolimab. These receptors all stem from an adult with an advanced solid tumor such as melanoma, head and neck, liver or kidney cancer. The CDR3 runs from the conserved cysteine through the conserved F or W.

CDR3aa: CASSLGGSVSDEQFF
j_gene: TRBJ2-1
v_gene: TRBV11-3

CDR3aa: CASSRTGQGYTGELFF
j_gene: TRBJ2-2
v_gene: TRBV21-1

CDR3aa: CASSFLPTGVAGDTGELFF
j_gene: TRBJ2-2
v_gene: TRBV28

CDR3aa: CASSVGRDFYNEQFF
j_gene: TRBJ2-1
v_gene: TRBV9

CDR3aa: CASSIGTSGRTEQYF
j_gene: TRBJ2-7
v_gene: TRBV27

CDR3aa: CASSFRGADLYGYTF
j_gene: TRBJ1-2
v_gene: TRBV5-5

CDR3aa: CASSLDPRRGAGVTGELFF
j_gene: TRBJ2-2
v_gene: TRBV11-2

CDR3aa: CAWAEGAGVAEQYF
j_gene: TRBJ2-7
v_gene: TRBV30

CDR3aa: CASSSGATTPNGYTF
j_gene: TRBJ1-2
v_gene: TRBV6-6

CDR3aa: CASSVTSGMTYNEQFF
j_gene: TRBJ2-1
v_gene: TRBV9

CDR3aa: CASSLPGLAGGGYNEQFF
j_gene: TRBJ2-1
v_gene: TRBV27

CDR3aa: CASSLGVVGTGNGELFF
j_gene: TRBJ2-2
v_gene: TRBV11-2

CDR3aa: CASTVQGYNEQFF
j_gene: TRBJ2-1
v_gene: TRBV28

CDR3aa: CASSQSDSLMNTEAFF
j_gene: TRBJ1-1
v_gene: TRBV4-1

CDR3aa: CASSLGGDPSYEQYF
j_gene: TRBJ2-7
v_gene: TRBV9

CDR3aa: CATVAGGHTDTQYF
j_gene: TRBJ2-3
v_gene: TRBV6-5

CDR3aa: CSVEDGAGVGLYGYTF
j_gene: TRBJ1-2
v_gene: TRBV29-1

CDR3aa: CASREREQAGELFF
j_gene: TRBJ2-2
v_gene: TRBV10-2

CDR3aa: CASSILDRVYEQYF
j_gene: TRBJ2-7
v_gene: TRBV27

CDR3aa: CASRGRTTSGANVLTF
j_gene: TRBJ2-6
v_gene: TRBV19

CDR3aa: CASRNRTRAGELFF
j_gene: TRBJ2-2
v_gene: TRBV19

CDR3aa: CASTTRLAVNTGELFF
j_gene: TRBJ2-2
v_gene: TRBV7-6

CDR3aa: CASSLGRPSGANVLTF
j_gene: TRBJ2-6
v_gene: TRBV13

CDR3aa: CASSVELEGIGPTDTQYF
j_gene: TRBJ2-3
v_gene: TRBV9

CDR3aa: CASHAWGQPQHF
j_gene: TRBJ1-5
v_gene: TRBV19

CDR3aa: CASSKTGGTADTQYF
j_gene: TRBJ2-3
v_gene: TRBV6-4

CDR3aa: CASSFPLRGQFF
j_gene: TRBJ2-1
v_gene: TRBV28

CDR3aa: CASSLASGRYTRETQYF
j_gene: TRBJ2-5
v_gene: TRBV7-9

CDR3aa: CASRRDVNGYEQYF
j_gene: TRBJ2-7
v_gene: TRBV19

CDR3aa: CASIPSGSYNEQFF
j_gene: TRBJ2-1
v_gene: TRBV2

CDR3aa: CASSLVGQDSYEQYF
j_gene: TRBJ2-7
v_gene: TRBV7-9

CDR3aa: CASSVASYNEQFF
j_gene: TRBJ2-1
v_gene: TRBV19

CDR3aa: CASSPTVRNTEAFF
j_gene: TRBJ1-1
v_gene: TRBV18

CDR3aa: CASSPADGNYGYTF
j_gene: TRBJ1-2
v_gene: TRBV19

CDR3aa: CASSTGSSDYNEQFF
j_gene: TRBJ2-1
v_gene: TRBV9

CDR3aa: CASTGANTEAFF
j_gene: TRBJ1-1
v_gene: TRBV27

CDR3aa: CASSSTEYEQYF
j_gene: TRBJ2-7
v_gene: TRBV7-9

CDR3aa: CASSQNLGAYEQYF
j_gene: TRBJ2-7
v_gene: TRBV9

CDR3aa: CSVGGRGDTQYF
j_gene: TRBJ2-3
v_gene: TRBV29-1

CDR3aa: CASSGRGLRGNTGELFF
j_gene: TRBJ2-2
v_gene: TRBV7-3

CDR3aa: CAWGWDSSTYEQYF
j_gene: TRBJ2-7
v_gene: TRBV30

CDR3aa: CASSMTGGLSSGANVLTF
j_gene: TRBJ2-6
v_gene: TRBV19

CDR3aa: CASSLEAGGETQYF
j_gene: TRBJ2-5
v_gene: TRBV13

CDR3aa: CASSLDREFNEQYF
j_gene: TRBJ2-7
v_gene: TRBV7-9

CDR3aa: CASSDTGTSTDTQYF
j_gene: TRBJ2-3
v_gene: TRBV7-2

CDR3aa: CASSQGQGGTLNQPQHF
j_gene: TRBJ1-5
v_gene: TRBV4-1

CDR3aa: CASSGTSGGYEQYF
j_gene: TRBJ2-7
v_gene: TRBV5-1

CDR3aa: CSVEKGRGYEQYF
j_gene: TRBJ2-7
v_gene: TRBV29-1

CDR3aa: CASSKGGDSGGRGEKLFF
j_gene: TRBJ1-4
v_gene: TRBV21-1

CDR3aa: CASSLGPQDTQYF
j_gene: TRBJ2-3
v_gene: TRBV5-6

CDR3aa: CASSLILAGQNTGELFF
j_gene: TRBJ2-2
v_gene: TRBV5-1

CDR3aa: CASSLTGGKYEQYF
j_gene: TRBJ2-7
v_gene: TRBV27

CDR3aa: CASSLHPGTEAFF
j_gene: TRBJ1-1
v_gene: TRBV14

CDR3aa: CAISEYDYTDTQYF
j_gene: TRBJ2-3
v_gene: TRBV10-3